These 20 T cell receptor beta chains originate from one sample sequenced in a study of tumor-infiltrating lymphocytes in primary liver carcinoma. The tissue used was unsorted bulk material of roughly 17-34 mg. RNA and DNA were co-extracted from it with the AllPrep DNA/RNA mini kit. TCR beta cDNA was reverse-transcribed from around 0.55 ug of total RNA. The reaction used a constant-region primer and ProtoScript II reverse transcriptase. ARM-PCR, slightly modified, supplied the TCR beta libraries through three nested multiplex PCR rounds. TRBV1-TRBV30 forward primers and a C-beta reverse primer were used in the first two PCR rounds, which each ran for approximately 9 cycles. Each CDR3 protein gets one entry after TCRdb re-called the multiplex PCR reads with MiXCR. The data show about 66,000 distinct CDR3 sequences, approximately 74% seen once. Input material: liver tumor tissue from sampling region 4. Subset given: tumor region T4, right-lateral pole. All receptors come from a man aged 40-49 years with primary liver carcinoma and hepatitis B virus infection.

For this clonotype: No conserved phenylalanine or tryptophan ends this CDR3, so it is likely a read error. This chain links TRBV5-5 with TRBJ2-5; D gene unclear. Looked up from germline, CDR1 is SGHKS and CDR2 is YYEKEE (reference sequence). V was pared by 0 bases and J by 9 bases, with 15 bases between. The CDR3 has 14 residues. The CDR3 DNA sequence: TGTGCCAGCAGCTTGGTCCCGCGAGAGGATGCCCAGTACTTA. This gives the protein CASSLVPREDAQYL.

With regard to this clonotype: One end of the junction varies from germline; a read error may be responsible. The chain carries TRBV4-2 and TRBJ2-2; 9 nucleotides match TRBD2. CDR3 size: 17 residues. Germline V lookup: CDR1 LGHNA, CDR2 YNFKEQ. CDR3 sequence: CVSSQDSLAGYTGELFF. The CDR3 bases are TGTGTCAGCAGCCAAGATTCCCTAGCGGGATACACCGGCGAGCTGTTTTTT.

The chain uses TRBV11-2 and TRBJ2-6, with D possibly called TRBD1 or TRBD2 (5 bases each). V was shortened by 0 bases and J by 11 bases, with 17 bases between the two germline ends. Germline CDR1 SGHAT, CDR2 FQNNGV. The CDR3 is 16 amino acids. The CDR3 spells CASSLDLGAGAYVLTF. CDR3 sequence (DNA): TGTGCCAGCAGCTTAGACCTCGGGGCTGGTGCCTACGTCCTGACTTTC.

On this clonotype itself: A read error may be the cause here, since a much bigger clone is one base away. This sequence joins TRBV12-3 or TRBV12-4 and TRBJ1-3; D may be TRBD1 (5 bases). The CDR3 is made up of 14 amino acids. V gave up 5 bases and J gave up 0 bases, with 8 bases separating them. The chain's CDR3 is CASSIQDSGNTIYF. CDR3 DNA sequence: TGTGCCAGCAGTATACAGGACTCTGGAAACACCATATATTTT.

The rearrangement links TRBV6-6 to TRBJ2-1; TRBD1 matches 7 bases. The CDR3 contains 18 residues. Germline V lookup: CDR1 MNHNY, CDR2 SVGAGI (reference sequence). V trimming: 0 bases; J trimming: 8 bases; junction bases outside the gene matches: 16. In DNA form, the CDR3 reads TGTGCCAGCAGTTACTCTCTTTTTGGGACAGACTCTTACGATGAGCAGTTCTTC. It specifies CASSYSLFGTDSYDEQFF.

CDR3 protein: CASRLRDTRTYEQYF. The CDR3 nucleotides are TGTGCCAGCAGACTAAGGGACACAAGAACCTACGAGCAGTACTTC. This rearrangement joins TRBV12-3 or TRBV12-4 to TRBJ2-7, with D perhaps matching TRBD1 (6 bases). V was clipped by 6 bases and J by 2 bases, with 17 bases between them. The CDR3 has 15 amino acids.

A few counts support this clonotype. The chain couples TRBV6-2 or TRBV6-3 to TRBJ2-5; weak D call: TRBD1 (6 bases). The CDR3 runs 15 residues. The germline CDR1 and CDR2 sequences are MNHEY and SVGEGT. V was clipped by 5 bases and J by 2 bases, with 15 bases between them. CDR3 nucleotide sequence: TGTGCCAGCAGTCCGGAACAGGGATGGCAAGAGACCCAGTACTTC. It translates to CASSPEQGWQETQYF.

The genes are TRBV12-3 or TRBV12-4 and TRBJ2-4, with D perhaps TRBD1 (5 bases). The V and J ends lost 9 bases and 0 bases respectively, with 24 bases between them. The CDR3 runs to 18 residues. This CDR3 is CASSLWGRADTAKNIQYF. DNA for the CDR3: TGTGCCAGTAGCTTATGGGGTAGGGCGGACACAGCCAAAAACATTCAGTACTTC.

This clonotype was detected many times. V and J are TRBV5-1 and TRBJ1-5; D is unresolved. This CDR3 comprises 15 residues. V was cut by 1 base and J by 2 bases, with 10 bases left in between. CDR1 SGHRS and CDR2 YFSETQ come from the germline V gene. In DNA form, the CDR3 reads TGCGCCAGCAGCTTGTCTGGGCAGGGCAATCAGCCCCAGCATTTT. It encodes CASSLSGQGNQPQHF.

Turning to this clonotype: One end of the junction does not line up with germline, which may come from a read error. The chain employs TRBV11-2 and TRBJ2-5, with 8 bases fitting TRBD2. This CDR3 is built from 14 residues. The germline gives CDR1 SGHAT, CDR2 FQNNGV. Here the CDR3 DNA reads TGTGCCAGCAACTTCAGCGGGGGACAAGAGACCCAATACTTC. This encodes CASNFSGGQETQYF.

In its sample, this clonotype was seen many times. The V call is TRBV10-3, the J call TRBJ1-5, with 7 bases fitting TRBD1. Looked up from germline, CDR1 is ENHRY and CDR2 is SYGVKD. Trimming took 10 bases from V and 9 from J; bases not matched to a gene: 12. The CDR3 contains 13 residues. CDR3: CATTGTDQAPQHF. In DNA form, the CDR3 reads TGTGCCACGACCGGGACAGACCAGGCGCCCCAGCATTTT.

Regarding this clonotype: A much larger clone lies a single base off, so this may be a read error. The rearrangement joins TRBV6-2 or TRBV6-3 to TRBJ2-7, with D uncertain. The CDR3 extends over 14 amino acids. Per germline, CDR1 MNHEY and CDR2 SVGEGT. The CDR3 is CVSSYDSGSYEQYF. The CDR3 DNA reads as TGTGTCAGCAGTTACGACTCCGGCTCCTACGAGCAGTACTTC.

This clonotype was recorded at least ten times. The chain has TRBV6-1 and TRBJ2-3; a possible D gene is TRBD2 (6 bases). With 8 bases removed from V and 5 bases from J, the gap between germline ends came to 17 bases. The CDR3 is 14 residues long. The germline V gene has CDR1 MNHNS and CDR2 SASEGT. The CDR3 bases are TGTGCCAGCTGTCTGGGACTGGGCCAAGATACGCAGTATTTT. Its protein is CASCLGLGQDTQYF.

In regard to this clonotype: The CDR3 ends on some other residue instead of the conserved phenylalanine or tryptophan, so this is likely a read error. DNA of the CDR3: TGCGCCAGGGGACAGGGGGCAGCGAACACTGAAGCTTTCTCT. Amino acids: CARGQGAANTEAFS. This chain joins TRBV10-2 and TRBJ1-1; TRBD1 aligns across 12 bases. V lost 9 bases, J lost 1 base, and 3 bases stayed unmatched. The CDR3 has 14 residues. Germline-derived CDR1 and CDR2 are WSHSY and SAAADI.

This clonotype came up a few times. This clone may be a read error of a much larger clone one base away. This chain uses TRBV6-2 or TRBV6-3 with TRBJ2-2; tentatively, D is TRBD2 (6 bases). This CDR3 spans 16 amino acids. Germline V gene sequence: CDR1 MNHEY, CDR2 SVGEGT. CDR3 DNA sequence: TGTGCCAGCAGTCTGACGCGGGGCCAGAACACCGGGGGGCTGTTTTTT. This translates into CASSLTRGQNTGGLFF.

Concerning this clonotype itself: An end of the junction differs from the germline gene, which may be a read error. For the CDR3, the DNA is TGTGTCAGCAGCCAAGTACAGGAATGCTCCTACAAGCAGTATTTC. It is translated as CVSSQVQECSYKQYF. J is TRBJ2-7 and V is TRBV4-2, with D perhaps TRBD1 (5 bases). The CDR3 length is 15 residues. Germline V gene sequence: CDR1 LGHNA, CDR2 YNFKEQ.

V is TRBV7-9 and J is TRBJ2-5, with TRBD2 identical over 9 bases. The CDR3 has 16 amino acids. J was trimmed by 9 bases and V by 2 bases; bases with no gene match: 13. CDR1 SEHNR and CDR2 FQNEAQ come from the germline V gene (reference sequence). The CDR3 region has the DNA TGTGCCAGCAGCTTAATTCGGGGGGAGCGGGAGGAGGCCCAGTACTTC. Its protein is CASSLIRGEREEAQYF.

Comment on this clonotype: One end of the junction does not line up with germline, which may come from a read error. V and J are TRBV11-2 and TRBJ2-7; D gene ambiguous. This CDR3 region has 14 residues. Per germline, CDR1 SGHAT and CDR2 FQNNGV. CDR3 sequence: CASSLTGTAYEQYF. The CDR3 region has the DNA TGTGCCAGTAGCTTAACTGGTACTGCCTACGAGCAGTACTTC. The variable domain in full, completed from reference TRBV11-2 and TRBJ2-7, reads EAGVAQSPRYKIIEKRQSVAFWCNPISGHATLYWYQQILGQGPKLLIQFQNNGVVDDSQLPKDRFSAERLKGVDSTLKIQPAKLEDSAVYLCASSLTGTAYEQYFGPGTRLTVT.

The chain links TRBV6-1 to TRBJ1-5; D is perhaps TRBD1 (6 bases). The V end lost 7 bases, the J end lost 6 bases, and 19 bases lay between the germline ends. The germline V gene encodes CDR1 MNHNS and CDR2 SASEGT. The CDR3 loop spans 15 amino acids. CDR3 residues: CASNPSSGAGQPQHF. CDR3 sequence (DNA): TGTGCCAGCAATCCTAGTTCAGGGGCAGGTCAGCCCCAGCATTTT.

CDR3: CASSLPGTGGANHLTF. CDR3 coding DNA: TGTGCCAGCAGTTTACCGGGGACGGGTGGGGCCAACCACCTGACTTTC. The gene calls are TRBV28 and TRBJ2-6; D may correspond to TRBD1 or TRBD2 (5 bases each). CDR1 and CDR2 from the germline V gene are MDHEN and SYDVKM. V shed 2 bases and J shed 15 bases, with 23 bases lying between them. The CDR3 runs to 16 residues.